The 10 T cell receptor beta chains below were found in one sample sequenced in a study of blood T cells in healthy people across ages. The second PCR ran about 6 to 12 cycles with a sample-barcoded 5' primer and J-beta primers. TCRdb processed the 5' RACE reads anew with MiXCR; each CDR3 protein has one entry. The sample has more than 1,400,000 distinct CDR3 sequences, 40% to 50% seen once; the top ten hold roughly 7.9%. Sequencing was performed on blood. The source of these receptors is a woman under 30 in good health.

The gene calls are TRBV19 and TRBJ1-2; D gene unclear. The CDR3 runs 14 residues. The V gene's germline CDR1 is LNHDA and CDR2 SQIVND (reference sequence). The V and J ends lost 3 bases and 0 bases respectively, with 8 bases between them. The CDR3 is CASSISSSNYGYTF. As DNA, the CDR3 is TGTGCCAGTAGTATTAGCAGTTCTAACTATGGCTACACCTTC. Supplemented by reference TRBV19 and TRBJ1-2, the full variable domain reads DGGITQSPKYLFRKEGQNVTLSCEQNLNHDAMYWYRQDPGQGLRLIYYSQIVNDFQKGDIAEGYSVSREKKESFPLTVTSAQKNPTAFYLCASSISSSNYGYTFGSGTRLTVV.

The chain couples TRBV6-1 to TRBJ2-2; the D gene could be TRBD1 or TRBD2 (5 bases each). V shed 10 bases and J shed 2 bases, with 20 bases lying between them. The CDR3 runs 16 residues. The V gene's germline CDR1 is MNHNS and CDR2 SASEGT. DNA of the CDR3: TGTGCCACCCCGTCAGGGACGGGATTTAACACCGGGGAGCTGTTTTTT. Protein product: CATPSGTGFNTGELFF.

The rearrangement uses TRBV12-3 or TRBV12-4 and TRBJ2-3; 7 bases line up with TRBD2. Trimming removed 2 bases from V and 6 bases from J; junction bases left unmatched: 5. This CDR3 spans 14 amino acids. For the CDR3, the DNA is TGTGCCAGCAGTTTATTCGCGGGGGATGATACGCAGTATTTT. This encodes CASSLFAGDDTQYF.

The CDR3 DNA reads TGTGCCAGCAGTGCTACGGTATATAATTCACCCCTCCACTTT. This gives the protein CASSATVYNSPLHF. The chain links TRBV2 to TRBJ1-6; D gene ambiguous. Germline loops: CDR1 SNHLY, CDR2 FYNNEI. The CDR3 is 14 amino acids. V lost 4 bases to trimming and J lost 4 bases, with 8 bases between them.

The sample holds a few counts of this clonotype. V usage is TRBV4-2 and J usage is TRBJ2-3; 7 nucleotides agree with TRBD2. CDR1 LGHNA and CDR2 YNFKEQ come from the germline V gene. The CDR3 contains 15 residues. With V trimmed by 0 bases and J by 6 bases, 6 bases remained unmatched. The CDR3 region is CASSQEGAGVDTQYF. CDR3 coding DNA: TGTGCCAGCAGCCAAGAAGGGGCGGGAGTGGATACGCAGTATTTT.

The genes are TRBV6-5 and TRBJ2-1; 12 bases are shared with TRBD2. Germline V lookup: CDR1 MNHEY, CDR2 SVGAGI. The J segment lost 5 bases and the V segment lost 7 bases, leaving 6 bases of the junction unmatched. The CDR3 consists of 15 residues. This CDR3 is CASNRLAGANNEQFF. CDR3 coding DNA: TGTGCCAGCAACCGACTAGCGGGGGCAAACAATGAGCAGTTCTTC.

This chain links TRBV11-2 with TRBJ2-5, with 11 bases matching TRBD2. The trim removed 5 bases at V and 5 bases at J, leaving 10 bases unmatched. Germline CDR1 reads SGHAT; CDR2 reads FQNNGV. There are 16 residues in the CDR3. Here the CDR3 reads CASSGRLAGGPETQYF. The CDR3 coding sequence is TGTGCCAGCAGCGGACGATTAGCGGGAGGGCCCGAGACCCAGTACTTC.

This clonotype was picked up a small number of times. The V gene is TRBV10-2, the J gene TRBJ2-7, with 7 bases aligning to TRBD2. V shed 0 bases, J shed 1 base, and the junction held 6 bases outside the gene matches. The V gene's germline CDR1 is WSHSY and CDR2 SAAADI. The CDR3 covers 16 residues. CDR3 sequence (DNA): TGCGCCAGCAGTGAGTCGGGGGGGTCCCAATCCTACGAGCAGTACTTC. The encoded protein is CASSESGGSQSYEQYF.

This clonotype was detected only a few times. The V and J genes are TRBV2 and TRBJ2-1, with D perhaps matching TRBD2 (6 bases). The J call may not be correct, given that the DNA end is closer to TRBJ2-7. The CDR3 length is 14 residues. Germline CDR1 and CDR2: SNHLY and FYNNEI. CDR3 in amino acids: CASSEERGAFEQYF. The CDR3 coding sequence is TGTGCCAGCAGTGAAGAGCGCGGGGCTTTCGAGCAGTACTTC.

In its sample, this clonotype was seen a few times. This chain uses TRBV12-3 or TRBV12-4 with TRBJ2-3; a possible D gene is TRBD1 (5 bases). The CDR3 has 12 amino acids. V lost 7 bases and J lost 4, with 9 bases in between. CDR3 residues: CASIIRADTQYF. The CDR3 DNA follows: TGTGCCAGCATCATCAGGGCAGATACGCAGTATTTT.